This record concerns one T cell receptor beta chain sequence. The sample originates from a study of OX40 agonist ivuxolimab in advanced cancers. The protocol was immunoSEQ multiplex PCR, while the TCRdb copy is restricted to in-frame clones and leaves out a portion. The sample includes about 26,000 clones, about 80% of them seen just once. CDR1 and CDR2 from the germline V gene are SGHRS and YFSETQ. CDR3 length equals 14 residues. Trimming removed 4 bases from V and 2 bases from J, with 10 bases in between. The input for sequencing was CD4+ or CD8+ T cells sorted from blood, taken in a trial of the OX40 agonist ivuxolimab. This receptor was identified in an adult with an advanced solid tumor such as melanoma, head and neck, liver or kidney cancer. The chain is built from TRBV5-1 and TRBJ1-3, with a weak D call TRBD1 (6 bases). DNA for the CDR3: TGCGCCAGCAGCGCGACAGGTCCTGGAAACACCATATATTTT. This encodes CASSATGPGNTIYF. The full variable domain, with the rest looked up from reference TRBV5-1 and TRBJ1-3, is KAGVTQTPRYLIKTRGQQVTLSCSPISGHRSVSWYQQTPGQGLQFLFEYFSETQRNKGNFPGRFSGRQFSNSRSEMNVSTLELGDSALYLCASSATGPGNTIYFGEGSWLTVV.